A selection of T cell receptor beta chains follows, all from one sample in a study of blood T cells in healthy people across ages. TCRdb independently ran MiXCR on the 5' RACE reads; one entry per CDR3 protein. The data hold 850,000 to 1,100,000 distinct CDR3 sequences, with 35% to 40% observed a single time. The material sequenced was blood. Source of these receptors: a man aged 18 to 30 in good health. The CDR3 runs from the conserved cysteine through the conserved F or W. Fields, in order: J gene, V gene, clone size, D gene, CDR3 DNA, CDR3 protein. The D gene is left open where the match is weak. Clone size is not always given. Where it is, it says once, few, many or a class for expanded clones.

TRBJ2-7 TRBV25-1 NA TRBD1 TGTGCCAGCAGTGAACCCGGGGACAGAGACTACGAGCAGTACTTC CASSEPGDRDYEQYF
TRBJ1-1 TRBV3-1 few TRBD1 TGTGCCAGCAGCCAAACCGACAGGGGGGACACTGAAGCTTTCTTT CASSQTDRGDTEAFF
TRBJ2-3 TRBV4-3 NA NA TGCGCCAGCAGCCAAGATACCAAACGGCACACAGATACGCAGTATTTT CASSQDTKRHTDTQYF
TRBJ1-1 TRBV9 NA TRBD1 TGTGCCAGCAGCCCAAGGACAGGGCCGAACACTGAAGCTTTCTTT CASSPRTGPNTEAFF
TRBJ2-2 TRBV12-3/TRBV12-4 NA TRBD2 TGTGCCAGCAGTTTGCGGGGGGGCCACGCCGGGGAGCTGTTTTTT CASSLRGGHAGELFF
TRBJ1-5 TRBV4-1 once NA TGCGCCAGCAGCCAAGTTGGCGGGGGCGGGCAGCCCCAGCATTTT CASSQVGGGGQPQHF
TRBJ2-1 TRBV4-2 NA TRBD2 TGTGCCAGCAGCCAAGGGGGGACTAGCGGGGGCAATGAGCAGTTCTTC CASSQGGTSGGNEQFF
TRBJ1-6 TRBV15 NA TRBD1 TGTGCCACCAGCAGCTTGCCGGGACAGAGAAATTCACCCCTCCACTTT CATSSLPGQRNSPLHF
TRBJ2-3 TRBV9 few NA TGTGCCAGCAGCGTAGTTTGGGAGCGCACAGATACGCAGTATTTT CASSVVWERTDTQYF
TRBJ2-7 TRBV6-2/TRBV6-3 NA TRBD2 TGTGCCAGCACAAAGCGGGGGGCTCCTACGGAGCAGTACTTC CASTKRGAPTEQYF
TRBJ1-1 TRBV20-1 few NA TGCAGTGCTAGAGATATCTTCGAGGACACTGAAGCTTTCTTT CSARDIFEDTEAFF
TRBJ2-1 TRBV7-2 NA NA TGTGCCAGCAGCTTAGACCCTCTTGAGCAGTTCTTC CASSLDPLEQFF
TRBJ1-2 TRBV2 few NA TGTGCCAGCAGACAAGAGCTGGGGCCTAACTATGGCTACACCTTC CASRQELGPNYGYTF
TRBJ1-5 TRBV4-1 NA NA TGCGCCAGCAGCCAAGGAGGGTTCCATCAGCCCCAGCATTTT CASSQGGFHQPQHF
TRBJ1-1 TRBV29-1 few TRBD1 TGCAGCGTCGACCTGGACAGGGGTTTTGTGAACACTGAAGCTTTCTTT CSVDLDRGFVNTEAFF
TRBJ2-3 TRBV6-6 NA TRBD2 TGCGCCAGTATCGCTAGCGGGAGGGTAGATACGCAGTATTTT CASIASGRVDTQYF
TRBJ2-2 TRBV28 once NA TGTGCCAGCAGTTTAGAACACGGGGAGCTGTTTTTT CASSLEHGELFF
TRBJ2-4 TRBV12-3/TRBV12-4 NA NA TGTGCCAGCAGCCCACGGGGAGATCTAGCCAAAAACATTCAGTACTTC CASSPRGDLAKNIQYF
TRBJ2-3 TRBV5-1 NA TRBD2 TGCGCCAGCAGCTTGGCAACCACTAGCGGGGGCACAGATACGCAGTATTTT CASSLATTSGGTDTQYF
TRBJ2-1 TRBV6-6 few NA TGTGCCAGCAGCCAGACCCTAGGGGGCAATGAGCAGTTCTTC CASSQTLGGNEQFF
TRBJ2-1 TRBV4-1 NA TRBD1 TGCGCCAGCAGCCAACCTAGGGACAGGGGGACTGGCAATGAGCAGTTCTTC CASSQPRDRGTGNEQFF
TRBJ2-1 TRBV29-1 many NA TGCAGCACCCGGGGTTATGAGCAGTTCTTC CSTRGYEQFF
TRBJ1-4 TRBV20-1 NA NA TGCAGTGCTAGAGTCCCGGGCCGGGGTTCTACTAATGAAAAACTGTTTTTT CSARVPGRGSTNEKLFF
TRBJ2-1 TRBV4-3 NA NA TGCGTCAGCAGCCAAGAATATCGGGGAGCCTCCTACAATGAGCAGTTCTTC CVSSQEYRGASYNEQFF
TRBJ1-6 TRBV20-1 NA NA TGCAGTGCGTCTCGTTTCGCCCCGAATTCACCCCTCCACTTT CSASRFAPNSPLHF
TRBJ2-7 TRBV28 NA TRBD1 TGTGCCAGCAGTAGAGGACAGGGGACCTACGAGCAGTACTTC CASSRGQGTYEQYF
TRBJ2-7 TRBV5-1 NA NA TGCGCCAGCTCTTTGGGGGGGGCCCGGTCGTACAATGAGCAGTACTTC CASSLGGARSYNEQYF
TRBJ2-5 TRBV9 NA NA TGTGCCAGCAGCCCCCAAATTGAGACCCAGTACTTC CASSPQIETQYF
TRBJ1-4 TRBV27 few NA TGTGCCAGCAGTTTTGGTGGCGAAAAACTGTTTTTT CASSFGGEKLFF
TRBJ2-7 TRBV20-1 few NA TGCAGTGCTAGGAGGCCCGGGAACCTTCGGGCCGAGCAGTACTTC CSARRPGNLRAEQYF
TRBJ2-5 TRBV10-3 few NA TGTGCCATCAGTGAAGAGGGAGGAGGAGAAGAGACCCAGTACTTC CAISEEGGGEETQYF
TRBJ2-3 TRBV20-1 NA NA TGCAGTGCTAGTGTTCCGGGTGCGGATACGCAGTATTTT CSASVPGADTQYF
TRBJ2-3 TRBV20-1 NA NA TGCAGTGCTAGAGACGGGCAAGACCCAGATACGCAGTATTTT CSARDGQDPDTQYF
TRBJ1-4 TRBV6-6 NA TRBD1 TGTGCCAGCAGTTGGACCGTACGGACAGGGGGCGGCGGCCTGTTTTTT CASSWTVRTGGGGLFF
TRBJ2-1 TRBV6-2/TRBV6-3 NA TRBD1 TGTGCCAGCAGTAGGGGGACAGGGCTAGGCGATGAGCAGTTCTTC CASSRGTGLGDEQFF
TRBJ2-7 TRBV4-1 NA NA TGCGCCAGCAGCCAAGACGAGCGAAACTACGAGCAGTACTTC CASSQDERNYEQYF
TRBJ2-6 TRBV12-3/TRBV12-4 NA NA TGTACCAGCAGAACAGGGAAGGATGGGGCCAACGTCCTGACTTTC CTSRTGKDGANVLTF
TRBJ1-6 TRBV25-1 NA NA TGTGCCAGCAGTGATGGGGAGTCCTATAATTCACCCCTCCACTTT CASSDGESYNSPLHF
TRBJ1-1 TRBV6-5 few NA TGTGCCAGCAGTTACTCGAGTTGGGACACCGTCACTGAAGCTTTCTTT CASSYSSWDTVTEAFF
TRBJ2-7 TRBV27 few NA TGTGCCAGCAGTTCAAAGGGACGGTCGGGGGCCGAGCAGTACTTC CASSSKGRSGAEQYF
TRBJ2-3 TRBV6-5 few TRBD2 TGTGCCAGCACGGCTAGCGGGGGATCGGCAGATACGCAGTATTTT CASTASGGSADTQYF
TRBJ1-2 TRBV7-8 few TRBD1 TGTGCCAGCAGCCAGGACAGGGGAGAGAGTGGCTACACCTTC CASSQDRGESGYTF
TRBJ1-5 TRBV20-1 NA TRBD1 TGCAGTGCTAACTCTGGACAGGTCGGTTCCCCCCAGCATTTT CSANSGQVGSPQHF
TRBJ1-2 TRBV7-2 NA NA TGTGCCAGCAGCTTAGATGATGCGGGACTGCAGTATGGCTACACCTTC CASSLDDAGLQYGYTF
TRBJ1-2 TRBV29-1 few NA TGCAGCGTTGAACAGCGGGTCGGCTATGGCTACACCTTC CSVEQRVGYGYTF
TRBJ1-1 TRBV7-9 NA NA TGTGCCAGCAGCCTTCACAAGGGGAACACTGAAGCTTTCTTT CASSLHKGNTEAFF
TRBJ2-3 TRBV4-3 few NA TGCGCCAGCAGCCAAGATCTTTCAAGCGGAGATACGCAGTATTTT CASSQDLSSGDTQYF
TRBJ2-3 TRBV7-9 few NA TGTGCCAGCAGCTCGGCCCCCACTAGAGGTGCAGATACGCAGTATTTT CASSSAPTRGADTQYF
TRBJ2-7 TRBV6-1 NA TRBD1 TGCGCCAGCACCCGGGACAGGGTGCCTATTCCCTACGAGCAGTACTTC CASTRDRVPIPYEQYF
TRBJ2-7 TRBV7-2 NA NA TGTGCCAGCAGCCGTTTAAGCGAGCAGTACTTC CASSRLSEQYF
TRBJ1-1 TRBV4-3 few NA TGCGCCAGCAGCCAAGATAGGGACAACGGGTGGGCTTTCTTT CASSQDRDNGWAFF
TRBJ1-6 TRBV5-1 NA TRBD1 TGCGCCAGCAGCCCGGGGACAGGATATAATTCACCCCTCCACTTT CASSPGTGYNSPLHF
TRBJ2-5 TRBV20-1 NA TRBD1 TGCAGTGCTAGTCGGACAGGGGACTTAGAGACCCAGTACTTC CSASRTGDLETQYF
TRBJ2-1 TRBV6-2/TRBV6-3 NA NA TGTGCCAGCACCGACCGAACCTTTGAGCAGTTCTTC CASTDRTFEQFF
TRBJ2-5 TRBV15 NA TRBD2 TGTGCCTCCAGCAGAGAAACTAGCGGGGGGATCCGAGAGACCCAGTACTTC CASSRETSGGIRETQYF
TRBJ2-1 TRBV30 NA TRBD1 TGTGCCTGGAGCTTTCCGGGACAGGGTTTGGGTGAGCAGTTCTTC CAWSFPGQGLGEQFF
TRBJ2-2 TRBV5-1 few NA TGCGCCAGCAGCTTCGACTATAGGAACACCGGGAAGCTGTTTTTT CASSFDYRNTGKLFF
TRBJ1-4 TRBV9 NA NA TGTGCCAGCAGCCATCTGGGGGCGGCTAATGAAAAACTGTTTTTT CASSHLGAANEKLFF
TRBJ2-7 TRBV6-2/TRBV6-3 few NA TGTGCCAGCTCCGGGCCAGAACCCTCCTACGAGCAGTACTTC CASSGPEPSYEQYF
TRBJ2-1 TRBV6-2/TRBV6-3 NA TRBD1 TGTGCCAGCAGTTACTCATGGCAGGGGGCCACATACAATGAGCAGTTCTTC CASSYSWQGATYNEQFF